This T cell receptor (beta chain) was observed in a study of T cells expressing NK-cell markers. General study points: Clones of NKG2C+ T cells that had expanded were of unclear HCMV specificity. There were a handful of donors in whom these clonotypes also led the CD3+CD56-NKG2C+ fraction.

The CDR3 has 14 amino acids. Germline-derived CDR1 and CDR2 are SGHRS and YFSETQ. Using the 5' RACE reads, TCRdb records one entry per CDR3 protein without DNA. Its listing shows some 440,000 distinct CDR3 sequences. With regard to this clonotype: What it binds is unknown.

The receptor's source is a woman in her forties or fifties in good health. The rearrangement links TRBV5-1 to TRBJ1-4. The sequenced sample was blood T cells: a sorted CD56 or NKG2C T cell subset, CD4+ or CD8+ T cells, or bulk PBMC T cells (not recorded which). The CDR3 sequence is CASSPTETNEKLFF.